The clone carrying this T cell receptor beta chain turned up a few times. Antigen unknown. These data originate in a study of neurological immune-mediated disorders. Findings and caveats of the study: With the multiple sclerosis repertoire cluster, neither clinical nor MRI features showed any association.

V dropped 5 bases and J dropped 4; count of bases not matched to a gene: 6. This CDR3 spans 16 amino acids. Per the germline V gene, CDR1 is SGHVS and CDR2 is FQNEAQ. TCRdb processed the 5' RACE reads anew with MiXCR; each CDR3 protein has one entry. There are 90,000 to 150,000 distinct CDR3 sequences in the sample; 3.2% occur only once, and over 1% lies in the top ten. Sequencing used PBMCs. V is TRBV7-8 and J is TRBJ2-3, with 13 nucleotides matching TRBD2. The sequence was obtained from a woman aged 25 to 39 with multiple sclerosis. CDR3 region: CASSKLAGGLADTQYF. In DNA form, the CDR3 reads TGTGCCAGCAGCAAACTAGCGGGAGGGCTTGCAGATACGCAGTATTTT.